This TCR beta chain was sequenced for a study of cytotoxic CD8 clonotypes in ibrutinib-treated CLL. The wider study: Response sampling came at median approximately a year of treatment, ranging about 6 to 36 months. Study observations and caveats: Clonality was higher at ibrutinib response and returned toward baseline at progression. For progressing versus sustained-remission patients, sampling times were not the same.

Assay: immunoSEQ multiplex PCR; the TCRdb copy retains only in-frame clones and omits some. The table has 200,000 or so clones, 79% seen once. A remark on this clone: Its antigen is currently unknown.

From germline, CDR1 is SGHNT and CDR2 YYREEE (reference sequence). The CDR3 extends over 14 amino acids. Trimming cost V 1 base and J 0 bases, with 4 bases left between them. The receptor's source is a human donor with chronic lymphocytic leukemia. The chain recombines TRBV5-4 with TRBJ2-2; D not resolved. The sequenced sample was PBMCs, obtained after 12 months of ibrutinib treatment. The CDR3 DNA reads TGTGCCAGCAGCTTGCCCGCGAACACCGGGGAGCTGTTTTTT. It encodes CASSLPANTGELFF.